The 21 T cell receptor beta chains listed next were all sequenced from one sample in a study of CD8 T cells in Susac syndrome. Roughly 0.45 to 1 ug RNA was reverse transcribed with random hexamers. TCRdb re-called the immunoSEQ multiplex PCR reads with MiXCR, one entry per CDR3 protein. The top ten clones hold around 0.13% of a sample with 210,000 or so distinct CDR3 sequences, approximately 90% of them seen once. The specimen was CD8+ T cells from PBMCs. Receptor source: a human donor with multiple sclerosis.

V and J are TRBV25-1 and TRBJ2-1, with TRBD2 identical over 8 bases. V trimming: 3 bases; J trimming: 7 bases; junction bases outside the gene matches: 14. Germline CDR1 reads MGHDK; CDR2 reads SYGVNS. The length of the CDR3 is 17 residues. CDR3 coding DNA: TGTGCCAGCAGTGATGGGAGCGGGAGCGCGATTGGGAATGAGCAGTTCTTC. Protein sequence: CASSDGSGSAIGNEQFF.

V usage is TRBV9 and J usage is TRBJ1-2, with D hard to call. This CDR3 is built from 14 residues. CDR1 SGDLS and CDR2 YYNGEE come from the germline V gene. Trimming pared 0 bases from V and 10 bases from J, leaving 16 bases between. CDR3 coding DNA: TGTGCCAGCAGCGTAGATATGGGCCCACGAGACTACACCTTC. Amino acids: CASSVDMGPRDYTF.

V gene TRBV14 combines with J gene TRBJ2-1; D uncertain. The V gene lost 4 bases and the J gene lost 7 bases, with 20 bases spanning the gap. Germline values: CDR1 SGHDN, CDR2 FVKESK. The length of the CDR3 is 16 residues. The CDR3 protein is CASSRPKTMQENEQFF. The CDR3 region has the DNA TGTGCCAGCAGCCGACCGAAAACGATGCAAGAAAATGAGCAGTTCTTC.

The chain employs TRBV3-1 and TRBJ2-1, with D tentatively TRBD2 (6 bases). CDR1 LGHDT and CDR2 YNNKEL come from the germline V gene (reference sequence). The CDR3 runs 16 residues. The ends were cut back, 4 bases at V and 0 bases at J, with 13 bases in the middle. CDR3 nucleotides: TGTGCCAGCAGCCCCTACAGCGGGTCCTCCTACAATGAGCAGTTCTTC. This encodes CASSPYSGSSYNEQFF.

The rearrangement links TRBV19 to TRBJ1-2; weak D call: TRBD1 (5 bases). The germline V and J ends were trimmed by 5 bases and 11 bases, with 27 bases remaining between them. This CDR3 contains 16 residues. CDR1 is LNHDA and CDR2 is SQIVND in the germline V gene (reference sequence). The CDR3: CASSAIFREGVESYTF. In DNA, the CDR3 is TGTGCCAGTAGTGCGATCTTCAGGGAGGGCGTCGAAAGTTACACCTTC.

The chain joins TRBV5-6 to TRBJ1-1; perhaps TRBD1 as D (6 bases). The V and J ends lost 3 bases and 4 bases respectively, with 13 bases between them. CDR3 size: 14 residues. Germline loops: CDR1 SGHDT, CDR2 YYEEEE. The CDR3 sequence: CASSSDSGATEAFF. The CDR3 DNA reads TGTGCCAGCAGCTCGGACAGCGGGGCCACTGAAGCTTTCTTT.

The CDR3 coding sequence is TGTGCCAGCAGGGGAGCTGGGGGAGCATATGGCTACACCTTC. Protein product: CASRGAGGAYGYTF. This chain connects TRBV9 to TRBJ1-2, with D possibly being TRBD1 (5 bases). The germline gives CDR1 SGDLS, CDR2 YYNGEE. This CDR3 comprises 14 residues. With 5 bases removed from V and 5 bases from J, the gap between germline ends came to 16 bases.

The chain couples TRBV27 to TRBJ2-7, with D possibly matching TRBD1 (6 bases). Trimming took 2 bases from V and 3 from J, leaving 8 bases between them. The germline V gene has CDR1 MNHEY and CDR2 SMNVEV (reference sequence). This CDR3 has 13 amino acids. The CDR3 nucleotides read TGTGCCAGCAGTTTAAGACAGGACTACGAGCAGTACTTC. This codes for CASSLRQDYEQYF.

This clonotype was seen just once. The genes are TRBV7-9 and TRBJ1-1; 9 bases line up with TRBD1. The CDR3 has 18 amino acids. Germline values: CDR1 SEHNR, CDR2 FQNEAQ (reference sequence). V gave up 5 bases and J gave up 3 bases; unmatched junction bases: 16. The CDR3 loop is CASSVRPGQGTPHTEAFF. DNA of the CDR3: TGTGCCAGCAGCGTTAGACCGGGACAGGGAACTCCGCACACTGAAGCTTTCTTT.

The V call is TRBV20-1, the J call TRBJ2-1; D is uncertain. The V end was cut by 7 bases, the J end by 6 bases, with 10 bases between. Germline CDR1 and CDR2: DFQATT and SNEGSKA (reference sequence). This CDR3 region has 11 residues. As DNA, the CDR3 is TGCAGTGGAAGTGTTGGCAATGAGCAGTTCTTC. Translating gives CSGSVGNEQFF.

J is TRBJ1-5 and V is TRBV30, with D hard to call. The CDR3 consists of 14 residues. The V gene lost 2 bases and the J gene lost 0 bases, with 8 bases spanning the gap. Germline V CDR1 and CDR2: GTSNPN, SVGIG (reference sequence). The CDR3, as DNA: TGTGCCTGGAGTCCGGGAGATAGCAATCAGCCCCAGCATTTT. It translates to CAWSPGDSNQPQHF.

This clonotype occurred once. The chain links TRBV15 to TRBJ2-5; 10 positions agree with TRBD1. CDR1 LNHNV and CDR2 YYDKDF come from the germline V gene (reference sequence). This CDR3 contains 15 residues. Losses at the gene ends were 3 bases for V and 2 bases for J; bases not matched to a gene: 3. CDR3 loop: CATSSPGQGQETQYF. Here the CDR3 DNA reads TGTGCCACCAGCAGCCCGGGACAGGGGCAAGAGACCCAGTACTTC.

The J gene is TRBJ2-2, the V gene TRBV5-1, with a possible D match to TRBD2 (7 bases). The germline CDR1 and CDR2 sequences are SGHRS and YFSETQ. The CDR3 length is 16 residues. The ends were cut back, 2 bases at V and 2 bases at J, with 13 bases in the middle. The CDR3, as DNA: TGCGCCAGCAGCTTTACAGGGAGGGATAACACCGGGGAGCTGTTTTTT. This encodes CASSFTGRDNTGELFF.

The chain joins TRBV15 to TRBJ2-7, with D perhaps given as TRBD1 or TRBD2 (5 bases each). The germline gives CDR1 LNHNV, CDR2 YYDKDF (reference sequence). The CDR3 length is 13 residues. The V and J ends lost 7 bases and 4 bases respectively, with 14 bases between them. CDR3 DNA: TGTGCCACCAAGGGGACGTCTCGGTACGAGCAGTACTTC. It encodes CATKGTSRYEQYF.

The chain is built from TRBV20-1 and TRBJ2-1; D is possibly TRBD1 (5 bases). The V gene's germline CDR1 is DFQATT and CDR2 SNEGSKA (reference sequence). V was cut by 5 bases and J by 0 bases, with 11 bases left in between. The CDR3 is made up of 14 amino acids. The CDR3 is CSAPTESSYNEQFF. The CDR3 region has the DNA TGCAGTGCTCCGACAGAGAGCTCCTACAATGAGCAGTTCTTC.

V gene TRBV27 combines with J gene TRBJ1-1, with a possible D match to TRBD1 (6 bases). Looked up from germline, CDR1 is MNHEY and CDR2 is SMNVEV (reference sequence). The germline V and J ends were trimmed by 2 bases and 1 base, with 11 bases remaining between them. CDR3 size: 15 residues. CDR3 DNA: TGTGCCAGCAGTTTAGAGGGGGAATCGAACACTGAAGCTTTCTTT. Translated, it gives CASSLEGESNTEAFF.

The CDR3 region has the DNA TGTGCCAGCAGTGATCCAGGGATCTACGAGCAGTACTTC. Its protein product is CASSDPGIYEQYF. This chain links TRBV25-1 with TRBJ2-7; D perhaps matches TRBD1 (5 bases). CDR3 length equals 13 residues. V dropped 3 bases and J dropped 3 bases, with 9 bases sitting between them. The germline V gene has CDR1 MGHDK and CDR2 SYGVNS.

The CDR3 DNA follows: TGTGCCAGCAGCGTAGGACCTGGGACTAGCTCCTACGAGCAGTACTTC. As protein: CASSVGPGTSSYEQYF. The chain combines TRBV9 with TRBJ2-7; 8 nucleotides match TRBD2. V was pared by 0 bases and J by 0 bases, with 5 bases of the junction left unmatched. There are 16 residues in the CDR3. Germline-derived CDR1 and CDR2 are SGDLS and YYNGEE.

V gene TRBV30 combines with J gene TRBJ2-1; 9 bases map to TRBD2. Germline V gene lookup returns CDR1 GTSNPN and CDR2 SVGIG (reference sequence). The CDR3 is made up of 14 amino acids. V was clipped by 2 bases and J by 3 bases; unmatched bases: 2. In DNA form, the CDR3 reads TGTGCCTGGAGTATTAGCGGGGGCTACAATGAGCAGTTCTTC. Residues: CAWSISGGYNEQFF.

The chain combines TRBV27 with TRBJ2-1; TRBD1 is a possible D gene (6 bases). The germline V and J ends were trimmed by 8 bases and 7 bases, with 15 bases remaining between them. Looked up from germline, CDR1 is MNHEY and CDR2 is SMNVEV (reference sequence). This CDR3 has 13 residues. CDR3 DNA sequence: TGTGCCAGCGCCGATCTACAGGGAAATGAGCAGTTCTTC. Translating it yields CASADLQGNEQFF.

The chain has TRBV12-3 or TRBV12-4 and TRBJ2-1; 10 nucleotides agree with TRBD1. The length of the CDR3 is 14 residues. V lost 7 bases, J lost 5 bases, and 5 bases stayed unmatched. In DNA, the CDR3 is TGTGCCAGCACCAAGGGACAGGGGAACAATGAGCAGTTCTTC. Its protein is CASTKGQGNNEQFF.